This T cell receptor beta chain was observed in a study of spatial heterogeneity in lung cancer. Overall study context: Beta-chain sequences were consistently detected more often than alpha-chain sequences. Regarding the study as a whole: Expanded tumor TCRs that were ubiquitous appeared in blood more at resection than follow-up.

Indicated time point: sample taken at primary tumor resection. TCRdb processed the 5' RACE reads anew with MiXCR; each CDR3 protein has one entry. Altogether tens of thousands of distinct CDR3 sequences are present, 6% to 7.5% being singletons, with the ten largest covering around an eighth. Germline CDR1 reads LNHNV; CDR2 reads YYDKDF (reference sequence). CDR3 length: 18 residues. Trimming took 5 bases from V and 5 from J, leaving 22 bases between them. The table lists this clonotype with a few counts. What it binds is not known. This TCR came from a male donor with early-stage non-small cell lung cancer. The rearrangement joins TRBV15 to TRBJ1-6; D remains unclear. This sample comprised PBMCs, obtained at surgery. This CDR3 reads CATSFPEEGIPDNSPLHF. The CDR3 region has the DNA TGTGCCACCAGCTTTCCTGAAGAGGGCATACCCGATAATTCACCCCTCCACTTT.